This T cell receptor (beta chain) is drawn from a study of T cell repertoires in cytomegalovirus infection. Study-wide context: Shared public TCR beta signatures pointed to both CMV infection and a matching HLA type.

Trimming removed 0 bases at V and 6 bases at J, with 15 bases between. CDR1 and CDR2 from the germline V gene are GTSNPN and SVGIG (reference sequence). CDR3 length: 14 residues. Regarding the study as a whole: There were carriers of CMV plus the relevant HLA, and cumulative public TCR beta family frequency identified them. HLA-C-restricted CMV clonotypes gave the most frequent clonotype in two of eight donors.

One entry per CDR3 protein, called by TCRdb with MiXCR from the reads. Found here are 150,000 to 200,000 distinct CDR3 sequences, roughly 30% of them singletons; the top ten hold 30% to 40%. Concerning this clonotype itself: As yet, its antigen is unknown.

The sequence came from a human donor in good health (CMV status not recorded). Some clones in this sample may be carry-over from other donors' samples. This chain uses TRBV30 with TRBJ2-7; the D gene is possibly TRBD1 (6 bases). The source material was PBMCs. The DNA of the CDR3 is TGTGCCTGGAGTGTACAGGGCCCATATCGCGAGCAGTACTTC. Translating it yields CAWSVQGPYREQYF.